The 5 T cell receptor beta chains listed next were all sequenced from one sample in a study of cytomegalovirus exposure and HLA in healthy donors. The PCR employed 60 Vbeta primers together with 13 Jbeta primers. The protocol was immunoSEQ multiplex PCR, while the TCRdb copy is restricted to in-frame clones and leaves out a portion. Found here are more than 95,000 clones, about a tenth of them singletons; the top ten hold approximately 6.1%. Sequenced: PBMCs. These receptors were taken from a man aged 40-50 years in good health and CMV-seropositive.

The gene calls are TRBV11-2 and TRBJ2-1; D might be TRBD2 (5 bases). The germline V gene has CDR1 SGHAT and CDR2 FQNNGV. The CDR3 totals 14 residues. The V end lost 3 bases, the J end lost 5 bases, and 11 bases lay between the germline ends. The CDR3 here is CASSLDGIHNEQFF. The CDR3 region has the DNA TGTGCCAGCAGCTTGGACGGGATTCACAATGAGCAGTTCTTC.

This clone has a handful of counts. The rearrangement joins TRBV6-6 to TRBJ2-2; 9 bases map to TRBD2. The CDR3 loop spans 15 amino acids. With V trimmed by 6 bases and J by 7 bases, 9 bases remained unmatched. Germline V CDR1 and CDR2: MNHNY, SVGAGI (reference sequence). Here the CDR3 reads CASSFGGRAGGELFF. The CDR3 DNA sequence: TGTGCCAGCAGCTTTGGCGGGAGGGCCGGCGGGGAGCTGTTTTTT.

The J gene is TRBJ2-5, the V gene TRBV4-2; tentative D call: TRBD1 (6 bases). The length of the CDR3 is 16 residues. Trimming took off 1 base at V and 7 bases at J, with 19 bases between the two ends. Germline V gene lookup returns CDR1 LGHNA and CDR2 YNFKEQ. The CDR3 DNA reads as TGTGCCAGCAGCCAAGTTGACGGCAGGGGATTGGGGACCCAGTACTTC. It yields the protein CASSQVDGRGLGTQYF.

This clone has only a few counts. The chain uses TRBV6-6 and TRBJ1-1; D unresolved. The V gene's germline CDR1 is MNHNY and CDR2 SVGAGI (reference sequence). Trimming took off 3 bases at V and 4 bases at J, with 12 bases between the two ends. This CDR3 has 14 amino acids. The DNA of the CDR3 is TGTGCCAGCAGTTATACCGACGCAGGCACTGAAGCTTTCTTT. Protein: CASSYTDAGTEAFF.

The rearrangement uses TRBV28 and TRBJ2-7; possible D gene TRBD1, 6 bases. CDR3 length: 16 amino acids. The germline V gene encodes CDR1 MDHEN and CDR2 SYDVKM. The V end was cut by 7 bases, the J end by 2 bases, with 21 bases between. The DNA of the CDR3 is TGTGCCAGCACCAAAGGGGGTATGTTAAATCCCTACGAGCAGTACTTC. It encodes CASTKGGMLNPYEQYF. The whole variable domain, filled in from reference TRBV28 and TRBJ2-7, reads DVKVTQSSRYLVKRTGEKVFLECVQDMDHENMFWYRQDPGLGLRLIYFSYDVKMKEKGDIPEGYSVSREKKERFSLILESASTNQTSMYLCASTKGGMLNPYEQYFGPGTRLTVT.